This TCR beta chain derives from a study of T cells in Graves' hyperthyroidism and ophthalmopathy. Study results and caveats: Most expanded thyroid clonotypes above 0.001 recurred in blood.

This clonotype occurred a few times. The target antigen is unknown. What was amplified from RNA transcripts were TCR beta CDR3 regions. The HTBI primer set served for first-round RT-PCR of the TCR CDR3. TCRdb re-called the multiplex PCR reads through MiXCR, storing one row per CDR3 protein. Among approximately 370,000 distinct CDR3 sequences listed, 14% to 15% were seen once. V dropped 3 bases and J dropped 4 bases, with 15 bases sitting between them. CDR1 and CDR2 (germline): DFQATT, SNEGSKA (reference sequence). This CDR3 comprises 14 residues. The V call is TRBV20-1, the J call TRBJ1-2; TRBD1 might be the D (6 bases). The sequenced sample was blood. The sequence was collected from a woman in her thirties with Graves' hyperthyroidism. The CDR3 DNA follows: TGCAGTGCTAGTTCCCGGGACAAAGGCTATGGCTACACCTTC. It is translated as CSASSRDKGYGYTF.